Below are 30 T cell receptor beta chains sequenced from a single sample in a study of OX40 agonist ivuxolimab in advanced cancers. Here immunoSEQ multiplex PCR was the method, and the copy in TCRdb shows in-frame clones only, minus some. The sample shows roughly 70,000 clones, 88% of them seen only once. The input for sequencing was CD4+ or CD8+ T cells sorted from blood, taken in a trial of the OX40 agonist ivuxolimab. The receptors were gathered from an adult with an advanced solid tumor such as melanoma, head and neck, liver or kidney cancer.

This clone has just one count. V and J are TRBV10-3 and TRBJ2-7; TRBD1 agrees at 10 bases. CDR3 length: 15 residues. The V and J ends lost 6 bases and 3 bases, in that order; junction bases with no gene match: 8. CDR1 and CDR2 from the germline V gene are ENHRY and SYGVKD. The CDR3 here is CAIRDRGLGHYEQYF. The CDR3 DNA reads as TGTGCCATCAGGGACAGGGGGTTGGGGCACTACGAGCAGTACTTC.

The chain links TRBV6-1 to TRBJ2-7, with 7 bases matching TRBD1. The germline V gene encodes CDR1 MNHNS and CDR2 SASEGT. The CDR3 spans 14 residues. V shed 6 bases and J 3 bases; nucleotides not matched to a gene: 8. The CDR3 reads CASRPGTENYEQYF. CDR3 bases: TGTGCCAGCAGACCCGGGACAGAGAACTACGAGCAGTACTTC.

The chain uses TRBV18 and TRBJ2-4; TRBD1 matches at 8 bases. V dropped 3 bases and J dropped 0; count of bases not matched to a gene: 7. In germline, CDR1 is KGHSH, CDR2 LQKENI. The CDR3 covers 17 residues. Written as DNA, the CDR3 is TGTGCCAGCTCACCCCAAACTGGACAGGGAGCCAAAAACATTCAGTACTTC. Amino acid sequence: CASSPQTGQGAKNIQYF.

The rearrangement joins TRBV18 to TRBJ2-1, with 14 bases fitting TRBD2. Germline lookup yields CDR1 KGHSH and CDR2 LQKENI. Germline trimming cut 1 base from V and 10 bases from J; bases unmatched to any gene: 3. This CDR3 is 15 amino acids long. CDR3 sequence (DNA): TGTGCCAGCTCACCACGACTAGCGGGAGGGGGCGAGCAGTTCTTC. Residues: CASSPRLAGGGEQFF.

V is TRBV15 and J is TRBJ1-3; D perhaps matches TRBD1 (5 bases). V lost 3 bases to trimming and J lost 4 bases, with 13 bases between them. The CDR3 covers 15 residues. CDR1 and CDR2 (germline): LNHNV, YYDKDF (reference sequence). CDR3 sequence reads: CATSRDGTSGNTIYF. The CDR3, as DNA: TGTGCCACCAGCAGGGACGGGACGTCGGGAAACACCATATATTTT. Variable domain in full (rest from reference TRBV15 and TRBJ1-3): DAMVIQNPRYQVTQFGKPVTLSCSQTLNHNVMYWYQQKSSQAPKLLFHYYDKDFNNEADTPDNFQSRRPNTSFCFLDIRSPGLGDTAMYLCATSRDGTSGNTIYFGEGSWLTVV.

The chain carries TRBV9 and TRBJ2-5, with TRBD2 matching 12 bases. This CDR3 spans 17 amino acids. Germline V gives CDR1 SGDLS, CDR2 YYNGEE. The junction had 8 bases not matched to a gene; V was cut back by 0 bases and J by 5 bases. CDR3 nucleotides: TGTGCCAGCAGCGTAGGGGCTAGCGGGAGGGCCTGGGAGACCCAGTACTTC. It codes for CASSVGASGRAWETQYF.

This chain uses TRBV30 with TRBJ1-3; D gene uncertain. The CDR3 loop spans 13 amino acids. Trimming took 3 bases from V and 0 from J, leaving 6 bases between them. Germline V gene lookup returns CDR1 GTSNPN and CDR2 SVGIG (reference sequence). CDR3 protein: CAWRHDSGNTIYF. For the CDR3, the DNA is TGTGCCTGGAGACATGACTCTGGAAACACCATATATTTT.

V usage is TRBV10-3 and J usage is TRBJ1-2; D remains ambiguous. Deletions cut 2 bases from V and 2 bases from J, with 9 bases between. CDR1 is ENHRY and CDR2 is SYGVKD in the germline V gene. CDR3 size: 14 residues. CDR3 protein: CAISEGRSNYGYTF. In nucleotides, the CDR3 is TGTGCCATCAGTGAGGGCAGGTCGAACTATGGCTACACCTTC.

V usage is TRBV6-5 and J usage is TRBJ1-5; 8 bases fit TRBD1. Trimming took 6 bases from V and 6 from J; bases not matched to a gene: 7. In germline, CDR1 is MNHEY, CDR2 SVGAGI. This CDR3 region has 14 residues. CDR3 bases: TGTGCCAGCAGCGAAGGACAGGGTGTTCAGCCCCAGCATTTT. Translated, it gives CASSEGQGVQPQHF.

The chain joins TRBV19 to TRBJ1-2; 9 bases agree with TRBD1. V shed 5 bases and J 7 bases; nucleotides not matched to a gene: 11. The CDR3 sequence is 15 residues long. Germline CDR1 reads LNHDA; CDR2 reads SQIVND (reference sequence). The CDR3 bases are TGTGCCAGTAGTGAAACGACAGGGGGACTCTTTGGCTACACCTTC. Its protein product is CASSETTGGLFGYTF.

The gene calls are TRBV5-1 and TRBJ2-5; D unresolved. V lost 0 bases, J lost 2 bases, and 8 bases lay in between. Germline V gene lookup returns CDR1 SGHRS and CDR2 YFSETQ. The CDR3 is 14 amino acids. The CDR3 is CASSLVSPQETQYF. The DNA for the CDR3 is TGCGCCAGCAGCTTGGTAAGCCCGCAAGAGACCCAGTACTTC.

This chain connects TRBV28 to TRBJ1-5, with unresolved D. Germline V lookup: CDR1 MDHEN, CDR2 SYDVKM. The CDR3 has 15 amino acids. Trimming took 2 bases from V and 9 from J, leaving 17 bases between them. The CDR3 DNA is TGTGCCAGCAGTTTAACCCCCCGGCACACATCGCCCCAGCATTTT. Its protein product is CASSLTPRHTSPQHF.

For the CDR3, the DNA is TGTGCCAGCAGCTCCCGGGGCCTAAGCACAGATACGCAGTATTTT. It specifies CASSSRGLSTDTQYF. The rearrangement links TRBV7-8 to TRBJ2-3; either TRBD1 or TRBD2 may supply D (5 bases each). The CDR3 length is 15 residues. V lost 4 bases and J lost 0, with 11 bases in between. Germline CDR1 reads SGHVS; CDR2 reads FQNEAQ.

This clone was observed a single time. V is TRBV2 and J is TRBJ2-1; D possibly corresponds to TRBD2 (5 bases). The CDR3 extends over 16 amino acids. Germline CDR1 and CDR2: SNHLY and FYNNEI. Trimming removed 0 bases from V and 4 bases from J, with 13 bases in between. DNA of the CDR3: TGTGCCAGCAGTGAAGCCGGGGTTTTAGTTTACAATGAGCAGTTCTTC. This encodes CASSEAGVLVYNEQFF.

The rearrangement uses TRBV6-5 and TRBJ1-1; TRBD1 might be the D (5 bases). In germline, CDR1 is MNHEY, CDR2 SVGAGI. The V and J ends lost 6 bases and 7 bases respectively, with 9 bases between them. This CDR3 is built from 11 residues. CDR3 region: CASSQGREAFF. CDR3 DNA sequence: TGTGCCAGCAGCCAGGGACGTGAAGCTTTCTTT.

This clone has only a few counts. The gene calls are TRBV28 and TRBJ1-5, with D unresolved. This CDR3 contains 16 residues. Deletions cut 1 base from V and 0 bases from J, with 10 bases between. From germline, CDR1 is MDHEN and CDR2 SYDVKM. DNA of the CDR3: TGTGCCAGCAGTTTATTTCGTCTTTATAGCAATCAGCCCCAGCATTTT. It specifies CASSLFRLYSNQPQHF.

The V gene is TRBV5-6, the J gene TRBJ2-4; TRBD2 aligns across 11 bases. The CDR3 extends over 18 amino acids. Trimming at V came to 4 bases and at J to 0 bases, leaving 9 bases not matched to a gene. The germline V gene encodes CDR1 SGHDT and CDR2 YYEEEE. The CDR3 bases are TGTGCCAGCAGCATTAGACTAGCGGGAACCGTAGCCAAAAACATTCAGTACTTC. Protein product: CASSIRLAGTVAKNIQYF.

The rearrangement uses TRBV6-6 and TRBJ1-6; no clear D. The V and J ends lost 2 bases and 14 bases respectively, with 7 bases between them. The CDR3 has 11 amino acids. Germline V gene lookup returns CDR1 MNHNY and CDR2 SVGAGI (reference sequence). CDR3 coding DNA: TGTGCCAGCAGTTACGGTGCAGCCCTCCACTTT. Its translation: CASSYGAALHF.

The chain couples TRBV7-3 to TRBJ1-6; D gene unclear. V dropped 2 bases and J dropped 7 bases, with 12 bases sitting between them. The CDR3 is 15 residues long. Germline V lookup: CDR1 SGHTA, CDR2 FQGTGA. CDR3 sequence (DNA): TGTGCCAGCAGCTTATCCGGGGTTCCCAATTCACCCCTCCACTTT. Protein sequence: CASSLSGVPNSPLHF.

The chain carries TRBV11-3 and TRBJ2-1; perhaps TRBD1 as D (6 bases). Germline loops: CDR1 SGHNT, CDR2 YENEEA. The CDR3 is 12 amino acids. V was clipped by 11 bases and J by 8 bases, with 16 bases between them. The chain's CDR3 is CASRGEGDEQFF. The CDR3 nucleotides read TGTGCCTCCAGGGGAGAGGGCGATGAGCAGTTCTTC.

This chain joins TRBV18 and TRBJ1-1; D possibly corresponds to TRBD1 (5 bases). Per germline, CDR1 KGHSH and CDR2 LQKENI. The length of the CDR3 is 14 residues. V was pared by 4 bases and J by 3 bases, with 12 bases between. This CDR3 is CASSQDTRDTEAFF. CDR3 in DNA: TGTGCCAGCTCACAGGACACAAGGGACACTGAAGCTTTCTTT.

The rearrangement joins TRBV28 to TRBJ1-1; 9 nucleotides line up with TRBD1. The length of the CDR3 is 15 residues. V lost 5 bases, J lost 1 base, and 5 bases stayed unmatched. The germline gives CDR1 MDHEN, CDR2 SYDVKM. DNA for the CDR3: TGTGCCAGCAGTCGGACAGGGGCGGGGAACACTGAAGCTTTCTTT. Its translation: CASSRTGAGNTEAFF.

Concerning this clone: At one end the junction does not follow the germline gene, possibly because of a read error. The chain carries TRBV10-3 and TRBJ2-5; the match to TRBD2 covers 12 bases. Germline loops: CDR1 ENHRY, CDR2 SYGVKD. The CDR3 sequence is 14 residues long. CDR3 coding DNA: TGTGCCAGCAGTCGACTAGCGGGAGAAGAGACCCAGTACTTC. The encoded protein is CASSRLAGEETQYF.

A few counts support this clone. The chain is built from TRBV4-1 and TRBJ1-1; possible D gene TRBD1, 6 bases. The CDR3 contains 13 residues. V lost 8 bases and J 4 bases, leaving 14 bases between the germline ends. Germline V lookup: CDR1 MGHRA, CDR2 YSYEKL. This CDR3 reads CASRRGASTEAFF. CDR3 DNA: TGCGCCAGCCGGCGGGGGGCTAGCACTGAAGCTTTCTTT.

Here the CDR3 reads CASSPASGIVETQYF. The CDR3 DNA sequence: TGTGCCAGCAGCCCCGCTAGCGGGATTGTAGAGACCCAGTACTTC. The rearrangement links TRBV28 to TRBJ2-5; 9 nucleotides align to TRBD2. J lost 4 bases, V lost 6 bases, and 9 bases had no gene match. This CDR3 is 15 amino acids long. Per germline, CDR1 MDHEN and CDR2 SYDVKM.

J is TRBJ2-5 and V is TRBV5-1; 8 nucleotides line up with TRBD1. Germline CDR1 SGHRS, CDR2 YFSETQ. This CDR3 comprises 17 residues. V lost 4 bases and J lost 4; bases outside the gene matches: 15. The CDR3 loop is CASSDPPRQGAGETQYF. Here the CDR3 DNA reads TGCGCCAGCAGCGATCCCCCACGCCAGGGGGCCGGAGAGACCCAGTACTTC. Full variable domain (outside the CDR3, taken from reference TRBV5-1 and TRBJ2-5): KAGVTQTPRYLIKTRGQQVTLSCSPISGHRSVSWYQQTPGQGLQFLFEYFSETQRNKGNFPGRFSGRQFSNSRSEMNVSTLELGDSALYLCASSDPPRQGAGETQYFGPGTRLLVL.

The chain links TRBV11-2 to TRBJ2-7, with 7 bases identical to TRBD1. Germline CDR1 and CDR2: SGHAT and FQNNGV. The CDR3 has 16 amino acids. Losses at the gene ends were 4 bases for V and 0 bases for J; bases not matched to a gene: 9. CDR3 DNA: TGTGCCAGCAGCTGGACCGGACAGGACCTCTCCTACGAGCAGTACTTC. This sequence encodes CASSWTGQDLSYEQYF. Full variable domain (rest looked up from reference TRBV11-2 and TRBJ2-7): EAGVAQSPRYKIIEKRQSVAFWCNPISGHATLYWYQQILGQGPKLLIQFQNNGVVDDSQLPKDRFSAERLKGVDSTLKIQPAKLEDSAVYLCASSWTGQDLSYEQYFGPGTRLTVT.

The chain combines TRBV5-1 with TRBJ2-7; TRBD1 agrees at 11 bases. Losses at the gene ends were 3 bases for V and 0 bases for J; bases not matched to a gene: 5. The CDR3 covers 16 residues. Germline-derived CDR1 and CDR2 are SGHRS and YFSETQ. This CDR3 is CASSWGTGGFSYEQYF. The CDR3 DNA reads as TGCGCCAGCAGCTGGGGGACAGGGGGTTTCTCCTACGAGCAGTACTTC.

This chain joins TRBV7-6 and TRBJ2-3, with TRBD1 as a possible D gene (5 bases). V lost 1 base to trimming and J lost 0 bases, with 8 bases between them. Germline V lookup: CDR1 SGHVS, CDR2 FNYEAQ. The CDR3 has 15 residues. The CDR3 nucleotides read TGTGCCAGCAGCTTAGGAGACAGAAGCACAGATACGCAGTATTTT. This sequence encodes CASSLGDRSTDTQYF.

The rearrangement uses TRBV27 and TRBJ2-3; D gene uncertain. CDR1 is MNHEY, CDR2 SMNVEV, per germline (reference sequence). The length of the CDR3 is 14 residues. The germline V and J ends were trimmed by 6 bases and 0 bases, with 10 bases remaining between them. As DNA, the CDR3 is TGTGCCAGCAGGGGCGTCGGGAGCACAGATACGCAGTATTTT. Residues: CASRGVGSTDTQYF.